This TCR beta chain was identified during a study of response to subunit inactivated influenza vaccine. The germline V gene encodes CDR1 SGHRS and CDR2 YFSETQ. The V and J ends lost 4 bases and 5 bases respectively, with 9 bases between them. This CDR3 contains 13 residues. Study-wide results and caveats: That few new T cells are recruited by each seasonal influenza vaccination was the authors' suggestion.

Many counts were recorded for this clonotype. What it binds is unknown. One entry per CDR3 protein results from TCRdb running MiXCR on the RT-PCR reads. The data contain around 540,000 distinct CDR3 sequences, 10% to 15% of them seen just once; the ten biggest clones take up roughly 10%. The TCR originated in a man in his forties or fifties who received an inactivated influenza vaccine. Specimen: PBMCs from blood, collected on the day of vaccination. The chain couples TRBV5-1 to TRBJ2-2; possibly TRBD2 for D (6 bases). The CDR3 here is CASSRGGTGELFF. DNA of the CDR3: TGCGCCAGCAGCAGGGGAGGAACCGGGGAGCTGTTTTTT.